What follows is one T cell receptor (beta chain) and its context. Its antigen is undetermined. Use of 60 Vbeta and 13 Jbeta primers characterized the PCR. Clones were sequenced by immunoSEQ multiplex PCR, and TCRdb holds only the in-frame ones, with some missing. The sample carries 100,000 to 150,000 clones, under 75% recorded once. This entry belongs to a study of cytomegalovirus exposure and HLA in healthy donors. The CDR3 covers 18 residues. Trimming removed 0 bases from V and 4 bases from J; junction bases left unmatched: 13. Germline lookup yields CDR1 SGHDT and CDR2 YYEEEE. General study findings and limits: A later analysis found common viral pathogens apparently linked to several of the most significant clusters. Exclusion as indistinguishable affected some V segments, including TRBV6-2 and TRBV6-3. Per a prior analysis, the majority of TCR beta V segments were productive roughly 90% or roughly 30% of the time.

The rearrangement links TRBV5-6 to TRBJ2-1; 7 nucleotides agree with TRBD1. The sequenced sample was PBMCs. The clonotype was recovered from a woman aged 40-49 years in good health and CMV-seronegative. The DNA for the CDR3 is TGTGCCAGCAGCTTGGTCAGAATGGGACAGAGATCTTACAATGAGCAGTTCTTC. It codes for CASSLVRMGQRSYNEQFF.